These T cell receptor beta chains were read from a single sample in a study of human T cells and chemical hapten exposure. TCRdb called the RACE reads again in MiXCR, with one record for every CDR3 protein. The table has around 44,000 distinct CDR3 sequences, over 3.5% seen once; the top ten hold about a quarter. Sequenced here: whole blood, sampled in connection with sensitization to the hapten diphenylcyclopropenone (DPC). These receptors were obtained from a man in his fifties with alopecia areata. Some clones in this sample may be carry-over from other donors' samples. CDR3s include the opening cysteine and the closing phenylalanine or tryptophan. Clone sizes are given selectively: once, few, many, or a class where the clone is expanded.

>TRBV4-2|many|TRBJ2-3
CASSQERRNTQYF
>TRBV27|many|TRBJ2-5
CASSSALQRTQYF
>TRBV7-9|many|TRBJ1-1
CASSLGGVIHTEAFF
>TRBV3-1|many|TRBJ2-3
CASSGGGTIGADTQYF
>TRBV10-3|many|TRBJ1-3
CAISEATAGNTIYF
>TRBV7-2|many|TRBJ2-7
CASSEKYEQYF
>TRBV12-3/TRBV12-4|many|TRBJ2-3
CASSLPSRDTQYF
>TRBV12-5|many|TRBJ2-3
CASGFAGTSVASTDTQYF
>TRBV5-1|many|TRBJ2-1
CASSLAGSHNEQFF
>TRBV4-2|many|TRBJ2-5
CASSQGLAGGPQETQYF
>TRBV29-1|-|TRBJ1-1
CSVEDLQRTGSNTEAFF
>TRBV20-1|few|TRBJ2-4
CSVWGVAKNIQYF
>TRBV7-8|many|TRBJ2-7
CASSPSTGYEQYF
>TRBV28|many|TRBJ2-3
CASSSERDTPHF
>TRBV28|many|TRBJ1-5
CASPPPTGGNQPQHF
>TRBV7-7|-|TRBJ2-5
CASSLHSGGEEIQYF
>TRBV12-3/TRBV12-4|many|TRBJ2-1
CASSLLSGRGNEQFF
>TRBV6-5|many|TRBJ2-6
CASTRRTASSGANVLTF
>TRBV10-3|many|TRBJ2-3
CAISVSGRQNTDTQYF
>TRBV9|many|TRBJ2-3
CASSSRSDRTDTQYF
>TRBV5-1|many|TRBJ2-5
CASTETGEGGETQYF
>TRBV7-2|many|TRBJ2-5
CASSLRAGGPPPQETQYF
>TRBV7-2|many|TRBJ1-1
CASSLWRDTEAFF
>TRBV29-1|many|TRBJ2-2
CSVEDWGQGVEDTGELFF
>TRBV5-1|few|TRBJ1-1
CASSLASGTEAFF
>TRBV2|many|TRBJ2-4
CASIGLAGIAKNIQYF
>TRBV5-5|many|TRBJ1-1
CASSFRDSYTEAFF
>TRBV29-1|many|TRBJ2-3
CSVVEVGDTQYF
>TRBV23-1|-|TRBJ1-5
CASSQYGPGRGQPQHF
>TRBV3-1|few|TRBJ2-7
CASSQGRRALSYEQYF
>TRBV28|many|TRBJ1-3
CASIPGRGNTIYF